The TCR beta chain described here comes from a study of blood T cells in healthy people across ages. The germline V gene encodes CDR1 SGHVS and CDR2 FNYEAQ. This CDR3 is built from 12 residues. The authors ran a second PCR of 7 to 11 cycles using a sample-barcoded 5' primer and a J-beta primer mix. TCRdb reprocessed the 5' RACE reads with MiXCR, giving one entry per CDR3 protein. The sample records about 650,000 distinct CDR3 sequences, approximately 30% being singletons. Whole-study results and caveats: It was held that the diversity estimates obtained from one million T cells were underestimates. Percentage of naive T cells showed a strong correlation with TCR beta diversity.

A remark on this clonotype: Its antigen is undetermined. This could be a read error, since a much larger clone is one nucleotide away.

Per sample, at least 5 micrograms of total RNA were extracted. Sample: blood. The sequence was obtained from a woman of 80 years or more in good health. The chain carries TRBV7-6 and TRBJ2-5; D may be TRBD1 (5 bases). CDR3 coding DNA: TGTGTCAGCAGCGCCAGGGTTGGGACCCAGTACTTC. Its protein is CVSSARVGTQYF.